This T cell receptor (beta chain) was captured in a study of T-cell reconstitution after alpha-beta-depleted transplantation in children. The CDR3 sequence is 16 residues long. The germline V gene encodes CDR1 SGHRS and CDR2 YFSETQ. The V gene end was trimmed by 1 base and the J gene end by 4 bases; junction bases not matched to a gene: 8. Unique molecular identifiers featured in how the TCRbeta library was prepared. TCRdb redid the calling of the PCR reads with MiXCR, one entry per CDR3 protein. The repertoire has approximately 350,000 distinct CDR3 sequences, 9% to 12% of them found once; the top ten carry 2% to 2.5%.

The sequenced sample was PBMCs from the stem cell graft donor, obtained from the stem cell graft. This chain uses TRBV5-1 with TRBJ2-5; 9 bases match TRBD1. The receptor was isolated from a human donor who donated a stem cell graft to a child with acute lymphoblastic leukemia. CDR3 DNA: TGCGCCAGCAGCTTGTCCGGGACAGGGATTCGAGAGACCCAGTACTTC. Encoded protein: CASSLSGTGIRETQYF.